The rows below give T cell receptor beta chains drawn from one sample of a study of CD8 T cells in Susac syndrome. Each CDR3 protein gets one entry after TCRdb re-called the immunoSEQ multiplex PCR reads with MiXCR. The sample records approximately 230,000 distinct CDR3 sequences, 93% being singletons. The sample was CD4+ T cells from PBMCs. The source is a human donor with multiple sclerosis. Each CDR3 is given with its conserved first and last residue. A D gene is named only where the DNA matches it firmly. A clone size is listed for some rows: how often the clone was seen (once, few, many), or a class if it is expanded.

d_call j_call clone_size v_call cdr3_aa cdr3_nt
- TRBJ1-6 - TRBV19 CASSISSLGRTNSPLHF TGTGCCAGTAGTATAAGTTCCCTGGGACGCACCAATTCACCCCTCCACTTT
- TRBJ2-7 - TRBV30 CAWDRSSYEQYF TGTGCCTGGGACAGGAGCTCCTACGAGCAGTACTTC
TRBD2 TRBJ2-7 - TRBV7-2 CASSRMGLADAYEQYF TGTGCCAGCAGCCGAATGGGACTAGCCGATGCCTACGAGCAGTACTTC
- TRBJ1-1 - TRBV19 CASRRGAGRTEAFF TGTGCCAGCCGTAGAGGGGCGGGGAGAACTGAAGCTTTCTTT
- TRBJ2-4 once TRBV27 CASSSSVGGVLKNIQYF TGTGCCAGCAGTTCGTCCGTAGGGGGTGTTTTGAAAAACATTCAGTACTTC
- TRBJ1-6 - TRBV20-1 CSAGKATGPNSPLHF TGCAGTGCCGGGAAGGCGACAGGCCCTAATTCACCCCTCCACTTT
TRBD1 TRBJ2-2 - TRBV9 CASSARSTGGGTGELFF TGTGCCAGCAGCGCGAGATCCACAGGGGGCGGTACCGGGGAGCTGTTTTTT
TRBD2 TRBJ2-5 - TRBV10-3 CAISSLAGGHETQYF TGTGCCATCAGTTCACTAGCGGGAGGGCACGAGACCCAGTACTTC
TRBD2 TRBJ2-1 - TRBV7-6 CASSLVSGRASNEQFF TGTGCCAGCAGCTTAGTTAGCGGGAGGGCATCGAATGAGCAGTTCTTC
- TRBJ1-4 once TRBV19 CASSKHGPPGINEKLFF TGTGCCAGTAGTAAGCATGGTCCCCCCGGGATTAATGAAAAACTGTTTTTT
- TRBJ2-5 - TRBV3-1 CASSQLSADGNQETQYF TGTGCCAGCAGCCAACTCTCGGCGGACGGGAACCAAGAGACCCAGTACTTC
TRBD1 TRBJ1-2 - TRBV27 CASSLYATGGANYGYTF TGTGCCAGCAGTCTCTACGCTACAGGGGGCGCTAACTATGGCTACACCTTC
- TRBJ2-5 - TRBV7-8 CASSSTGQLGGTQYF TGTGCCAGCAGCTCGACCGGACAGCTGGGGGGGACCCAGTACTTC
TRBD2 TRBJ2-5 - TRBV25-1 CASSERDIGGGTQETQYF TGTGCCAGCAGCGAAAGAGACATTGGCGGGGGAACTCAAGAGACCCAGTACTTC
TRBD2 TRBJ2-5 - TRBV6-2/TRBV6-3 CATLTSGAGETQYF TGTGCCACCCTGACTAGCGGGGCCGGAGAGACCCAGTACTTC
- TRBJ2-3 - TRBV20-1 CSARVRADTQYF TGCAGTGCTAGAGTACGGGCAGATACGCAGTATTTT
- TRBJ2-7 - TRBV7-9 CASSRTDGAEQYF TGTGCCAGCAGCCGGACAGATGGAGCCGAGCAGTACTTC
- TRBJ2-1 - TRBV30 CAWSPGLTYNEQFF TGTGCCTGGTCGCCGGGACTCACTTACAATGAGCAGTTCTTC
TRBD1 TRBJ1-1 - TRBV2 CASRGQTLNTEAFF TGTGCCAGCAGGGGACAGACCCTGAACACTGAAGCTTTCTTT
- TRBJ1-6 - TRBV27 CASSLMGRNNSPLHF TGTGCCAGCAGTTTGATGGGACGCAATAATTCACCCCTCCACTTT
- TRBJ2-7 once TRBV7-9 CASSLVGVNEQYF TGTGCCAGCAGCTTAGTCGGGGTTAACGAGCAGTACTTC
- TRBJ1-1 - TRBV7-9 CASSLAAGTEAFF TGTGCCAGCAGCTTAGCGGCGGGCACTGAAGCTTTCTTT
- TRBJ1-2 once TRBV2 CASKKSVDGYTF TGTGCCAGCAAGAAATCAGTAGATGGCTACACCTTC
- TRBJ1-4 - TRBV19 CASSIQGANEKLFF TGTGCCAGTAGTATCCAGGGTGCTAATGAAAAACTGTTTTTT
- TRBJ2-4 - TRBV24-1 CATSDGTQAKNIQYF TGTGCCACCAGTGATGGTACGCAGGCCAAAAACATTCAGTACTTC
- TRBJ2-7 - TRBV7-6 CASSRFPGNSYEQYF TGTGCCAGCAGCCGCTTCCCGGGGAACTCCTACGAGCAGTACTTC
- TRBJ2-1 - TRBV5-1 CASSPTSDGYNEQFF TGCGCCAGCAGCCCTACAAGTGACGGGTACAATGAGCAGTTCTTC
TRBD1 TRBJ1-5 - TRBV19 CASIPIEQGTSNQPQHF TGTGCCAGTATCCCCATAGAACAGGGGACTAGCAATCAGCCCCAGCATTTT
- TRBJ2-7 - TRBV3-1 CASSQNPRSSYEQYF TGTGCCAGCAGCCAAAACCCCAGAAGCTCCTACGAGCAGTACTTC
TRBD1 TRBJ2-5 once TRBV6-1 CASSTGTGGATRETQYF TGTGCCAGCAGCACCGGGACAGGGGGCGCCACAAGGGAGACCCAGTACTTC
- TRBJ2-4 - TRBV5-1 CASSLAPLGGGKNIQYF TGCGCCAGCAGCTTGGCGCCCCTAGGGGGCGGGAAGAACATTCAGTACTTC
- TRBJ1-1 once TRBV4-1 CASSQDPQNTEAFF TGCGCCAGCAGCCAAGATCCGCAGAACACTGAAGCTTTCTTT
- TRBJ2-1 - TRBV13 CASSGAPGLGEGRPYNEQFF TGTGCCAGCAGCGGAGCCCCGGGACTGGGTGAGGGTAGGCCCTACAATGAGCAGTTCTTC
- TRBJ1-3 - TRBV19 CASRDFSRSTIYF TGTGCCAGTAGGGACTTCTCCCGGAGCACCATATATTTT
- TRBJ2-1 - TRBV4-2 CASSHDDGYNEQFF TGTGCCAGCAGCCATGACGACGGGTACAATGAGCAGTTCTTC
- TRBJ1-1 once TRBV27 CASSFQGLNTEAFF TGTGCCAGCAGTTTCCAGGGCTTGAACACTGAAGCTTTCTTT
- TRBJ2-5 - TRBV2 CASSSDRRQETQYF TGTGCCAGCAGTTCCGACAGGAGACAAGAGACCCAGTACTTC
- TRBJ1-2 once TRBV5-6 CASSYTTASYGYTF TGTGCCAGCAGCTACACGACAGCGTCCTATGGCTACACCTTC
- TRBJ2-3 - TRBV5-4 CASSADTTDTQYF TGTGCCAGCAGCGCGGACACAACAGATACGCAGTATTTT